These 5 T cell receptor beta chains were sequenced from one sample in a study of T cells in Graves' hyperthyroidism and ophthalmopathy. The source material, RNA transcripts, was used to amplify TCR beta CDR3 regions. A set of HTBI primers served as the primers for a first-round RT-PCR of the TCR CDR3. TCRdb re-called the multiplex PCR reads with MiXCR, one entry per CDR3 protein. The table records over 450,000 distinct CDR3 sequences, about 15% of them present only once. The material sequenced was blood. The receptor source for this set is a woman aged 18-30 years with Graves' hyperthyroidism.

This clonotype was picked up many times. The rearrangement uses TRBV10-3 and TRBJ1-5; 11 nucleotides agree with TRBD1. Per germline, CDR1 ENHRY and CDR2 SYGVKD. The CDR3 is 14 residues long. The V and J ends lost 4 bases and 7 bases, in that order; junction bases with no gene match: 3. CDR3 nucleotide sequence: TGTGCCATCAGTGGGACAGGGGGCGACCAGCCCCAGCATTTT. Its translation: CAISGTGGDQPQHF.

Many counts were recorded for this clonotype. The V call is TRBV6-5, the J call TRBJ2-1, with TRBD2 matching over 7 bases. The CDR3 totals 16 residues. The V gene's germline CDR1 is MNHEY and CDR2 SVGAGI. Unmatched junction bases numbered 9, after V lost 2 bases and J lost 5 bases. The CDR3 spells CASSYTGTIKNNEQFF. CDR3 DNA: TGTGCCAGCAGTTACACCGGGACTATAAAGAACAATGAGCAGTTCTTC.

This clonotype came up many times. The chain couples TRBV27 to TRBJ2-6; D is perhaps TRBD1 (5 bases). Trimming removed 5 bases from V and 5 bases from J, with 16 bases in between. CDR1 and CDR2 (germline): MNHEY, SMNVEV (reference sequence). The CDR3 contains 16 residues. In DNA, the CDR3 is TGTGCCAGCAGTCCGCCCTCCGCAGGGTGGGCCAACGTCCTGACTTTC. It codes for CASSPPSAGWANVLTF.

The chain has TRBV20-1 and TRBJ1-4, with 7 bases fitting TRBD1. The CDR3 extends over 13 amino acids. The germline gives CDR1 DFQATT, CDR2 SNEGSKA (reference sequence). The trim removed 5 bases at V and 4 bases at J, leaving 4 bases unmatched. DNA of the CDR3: TGCAGTGCTCTCGGGACAGATAATGAAAAACTGTTTTTT. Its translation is CSALGTDNEKLFF.

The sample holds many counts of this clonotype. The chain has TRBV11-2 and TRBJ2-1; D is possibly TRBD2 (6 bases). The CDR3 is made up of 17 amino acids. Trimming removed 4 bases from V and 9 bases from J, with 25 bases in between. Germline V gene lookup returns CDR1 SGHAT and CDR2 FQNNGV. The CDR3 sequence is CASSWPSGTSGEREQFF. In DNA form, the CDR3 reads TGTGCCAGCAGCTGGCCCTCTGGGACTTCAGGAGAACGTGAGCAGTTCTTC.